Each of the 21 T cell receptor beta chains below was sequenced from the same sample in a study of cytomegalovirus exposure and HLA in healthy donors. The primer mix had 60 Vbeta and 13 Jbeta primers. TCRdb's copy holds only in-frame clones and misses some; the assay was immunoSEQ multiplex PCR. The sample includes roughly 200,000 clones, more than 65% seen only once; the top ten take over 1.5%. Sequenced: PBMCs. The origin of the receptors is a woman aged 30 to 39 in good health and CMV-seronegative.

The chain couples TRBV7-3 to TRBJ2-1; weak D call: TRBD2 (6 bases). The CDR3 consists of 15 residues. V lost 0 bases, J lost 6 bases, and 12 bases lay in between. Germline V lookup: CDR1 SGHTA, CDR2 FQGTGA. The CDR3 DNA sequence: TGTGCCAGCAGCTTAACTAGCGGAGTGTTCAATGAGCAGTTCTTC. Its protein product is CASSLTSGVFNEQFF.

The chain is built from TRBV7-9 and TRBJ1-2; 7 nucleotides align to TRBD1. This CDR3 has 16 residues. J gave up 6 bases and V 5 bases, and 15 bases lay outside the gene matches. Germline loops: CDR1 SEHNR, CDR2 FQNEAQ (reference sequence). This chain's CDR3 is CASSAGTAPSGDGYTF. The CDR3 DNA follows: TGTGCCAGCAGCGCCGGGACAGCGCCGTCTGGGGATGGCTACACCTTC.

The CDR3 here is CASRPTGTLRLETQYF. DNA for the CDR3: TGCGCCAGCAGACCTACCGGGACTTTAAGGTTAGAGACCCAGTACTTC. The chain is built from TRBV5-1 and TRBJ2-5, with a possible D match to TRBD2 (6 bases). The V gene lost 5 bases and the J gene lost 4 bases, with 21 bases spanning the gap. The germline V gene has CDR1 SGHRS and CDR2 YFSETQ. The CDR3 is 16 residues long.

This clone appeared a single time. V gene TRBV2 combines with J gene TRBJ2-5; 11 bases are shared with TRBD2. This CDR3 comprises 16 residues. Germline CDR1 and CDR2: SNHLY and FYNNEI. The J segment lost 4 bases and the V segment lost 3 bases, leaving 7 bases of the junction unmatched. The CDR3 sequence is CASSESTSGVTETQYF. In DNA form, the CDR3 reads TGTGCCAGCAGTGAGTCGACTAGCGGGGTGACAGAGACCCAGTACTTC. Combining the CDR3 with reference TRBV2 and TRBJ2-5 gives the whole variable domain EPEVTQTPSHQVTQMGQEVILRCVPISNHLYFYWYRQILGQKVEFLVSFYNNEISEKSEIFDDQFSVERPDGSNFTLKIRSTKLEDSAMYFCASSESTSGVTETQYFGPGTRLLVL.

Note on this clone: An end of the junction differs from the germline gene, which may be a read error. V gene TRBV7-3 combines with J gene TRBJ1-1; 7 nucleotides line up with TRBD1. This CDR3 comprises 14 residues. Germline-derived CDR1 and CDR2 are SGHTA and FQGTGA. The CDR3 protein is CASSLGQLKTEAFF. The CDR3 DNA sequence: TGTGCCAGCAGCCTGGGACAGTTGAAGACTGAAGCTTTCTTT.

V and J are TRBV15 and TRBJ1-4; D is possibly TRBD1 (6 bases). Looked up from germline, CDR1 is LNHNV and CDR2 is YYDKDF (reference sequence). There are 15 residues in the CDR3. V was clipped by 2 bases and J by 7 bases, with 14 bases between them. CDR3 DNA sequence: TGTGCCACCAGCAGACCCCAGGGGCGAGGTGAAAAACTGTTTTTT. It specifies CATSRPQGRGEKLFF.

To note about this clone: Its ends do not fully match the called genes, so a read error is possible. The chain uses TRBV7-7 and TRBJ2-5, with TRBD2 matching 7 bases. CDR1 is SSHAT and CDR2 is FNYEAQ in the germline V gene (reference sequence). The CDR3 has 15 residues. The CDR3, as DNA: TGTGCTAGCAGCTTTTCACCGGGGGGTCAAGAGACCCAGTACTTC. It encodes CASSFSPGGQETQYF. The whole variable domain, filled in from reference TRBV7-7 and TRBJ2-5, reads GAGVSQSPRYKVTKRGQDVTLRCDPISSHATLYWYQQALGQGPEFLTYFNYEAQPDKSGLPSDRFSAERPEGSISTLTIQRTEQRDSAMYRCASSFSPGGQETQYFGPGTRLLVL.

This clone was detected once. This chain joins TRBV2 and TRBJ1-6; TRBD1 matches 10 bases. V was pared by 6 bases and J by 7 bases, with 6 bases of the junction left unmatched. CDR3 length: 15 amino acids. Germline assignment: CDR1 SNHLY and CDR2 FYNNEI. The DNA of the CDR3 is TGTGCCAGCAGAGGACAGGGGGGGTTCAATTCACCCCTCCACTTT. As protein: CASRGQGGFNSPLHF.

The V and J genes are TRBV7-9 and TRBJ2-7; D is perhaps TRBD1 (5 bases). Trimming removed 1 base at V and 4 bases at J, with 14 bases between. The CDR3 loop spans 15 amino acids. Per the germline V gene, CDR1 is SEHNR and CDR2 is FQNEAQ (reference sequence). CDR3 sequence reads: CASSLVPTDEYEQYF. The CDR3 DNA reads TGTGCCAGCAGCTTAGTTCCGACAGACGAGTACGAGCAGTACTTC.

The CDR3 DNA is TGTGCCAGCACCCAGGGGTGGCAGATGAACACTGAAGCTTTCTTT. Protein sequence: CASTQGWQMNTEAFF. The rearrangement uses TRBV6-5 and TRBJ1-1, with D tentatively TRBD1 (6 bases). V shed 7 bases and J shed 0 bases, with 15 bases lying between them. The CDR3 spans 15 residues. CDR1 is MNHEY and CDR2 is SVGAGI in the germline V gene.

This sequence joins TRBV27 and TRBJ2-5; 10 nucleotides match TRBD2. V lost 5 bases and J lost 5; bases outside the gene matches: 20. There are 19 residues in the CDR3. Per germline, CDR1 MNHEY and CDR2 SMNVEV (reference sequence). CDR3 nucleotide sequence: TGTGCCAGCAGTCCCCCACCGGGGGATCTAGCGGGAGCGGGGGAGACCCAGTACTTC. This gives the protein CASSPPPGDLAGAGETQYF.

The chain combines TRBV5-8 with TRBJ1-1, with 9 bases identical to TRBD1. V dropped 2 bases and J dropped 3; count of bases not matched to a gene: 11. Germline CDR1 and CDR2: SGHTS and YDEGEE. This CDR3 contains 17 residues. The CDR3 DNA reads TGTGCCAGCAGCTTAGCCCGGGACAGGGCGGCGTACACTGAAGCTTTCTTT. Translation: CASSLARDRAAYTEAFF. Full variable domain (remainder filled in from reference TRBV5-8 and TRBJ1-1): EAGVTQSPTHLIKTRGQQATLRCSPISGHTSVYWYQQALGLGLQFLLWYDEGEERNRGNFPPRFSGRQFPNYSSELNVNALELEDSALYLCASSLARDRAAYTEAFFGQGTRLTVV.

The rearrangement joins TRBV5-1 to TRBJ2-3; perhaps TRBD1 as D (6 bases). Trimming took off 0 bases at V and 6 bases at J, with 20 bases between the two ends. CDR1 is SGHRS and CDR2 is YFSETQ in the germline V gene. The CDR3 is made up of 17 amino acids. The CDR3 here is CASSLERTGPTIDTQYF. The CDR3 coding sequence is TGCGCCAGCAGCTTGGAGCGTACAGGGCCCACGATCGATACGCAGTATTTT.

The chain employs TRBV29-1 and TRBJ1-4; a weak D match, TRBD1 (6 bases). This CDR3 has 13 amino acids. Germline lookup yields CDR1 SQVTM and CDR2 ANQGSEA. V was shortened by 6 bases and J by 6 bases, with 14 bases between the two germline ends. In DNA form, the CDR3 reads TGCAGCGTGTTCAGGGGAGTAGATGAAAAACTGTTTTTT. The encoded protein is CSVFRGVDEKLFF.

The chain combines TRBV9 with TRBJ1-3, with TRBD1 matching over 10 bases. V was pared by 3 bases and J by 3 bases, with 3 bases of the junction left unmatched. This CDR3 is 15 amino acids long. Per the germline V gene, CDR1 is SGDLS and CDR2 is YYNGEE. The CDR3 DNA sequence: TGTGCCAGCAGCGGGGACAGGGGATATGGAAACACCATATATTTT. Its translation: CASSGDRGYGNTIYF.

The V and J genes are TRBV7-6 and TRBJ1-2; TRBD1 is a possible D gene (6 bases). This CDR3 spans 14 amino acids. Germline V gives CDR1 SGHVS, CDR2 FNYEAQ. With 5 bases removed from V and 4 bases from J, the gap between germline ends came to 14 bases. CDR3 sequence (DNA): TGTGCCAGCAGCCCCTCAACAGGGCCCTATGGCTACACCTTC. Translation: CASSPSTGPYGYTF.

This chain joins TRBV18 and TRBJ1-1, with a tentative D call TRBD1 (5 bases). The V gene lost 2 bases and the J gene lost 6 bases, with 13 bases spanning the gap. The CDR3 is 14 residues long. Looked up from germline, CDR1 is KGHSH and CDR2 is LQKENI. CDR3 DNA sequence: TGTGCCAGCTCACCATTACCCCAGGGTGCTGAAGCTTTCTTT. Translation: CASSPLPQGAEAFF.

This clone has only a few counts. The chain uses TRBV29-1 and TRBJ2-7, with 7 bases aligning to TRBD1. V lost 5 bases, J lost 1 base, and 8 bases stayed unmatched. The germline gives CDR1 SQVTM, CDR2 ANQGSEA. CDR3 length: 14 amino acids. The DNA for the CDR3 is TGCAGCGTTATGACCGGGACAGATTCCTACGAGCAGTACTTC. As protein: CSVMTGTDSYEQYF.

The rearrangement uses TRBV28 and TRBJ1-2; D is undetermined. The germline V gene has CDR1 MDHEN and CDR2 SYDVKM. V lost 8 bases, J lost 13 bases, and 14 bases lay in between. There are 10 residues in the CDR3. DNA of the CDR3: TGTGCCAGCGGTGCTGAAGTGCGCACCTTC. This codes for CASGAEVRTF.

This sequence joins TRBV9 and TRBJ2-2; 9 nucleotides match TRBD1. Germline V gives CDR1 SGDLS, CDR2 YYNGEE. The CDR3 is made up of 15 amino acids. V shed 1 base, J shed 5 bases, and the junction held 3 bases outside the gene matches. CDR3 amino acids: CASSVRDRVTGELFF. CDR3 nucleotides: TGTGCCAGCAGCGTACGGGACAGGGTGACCGGGGAGCTGTTTTTT. The full variable domain, with the rest looked up from reference TRBV9 and TRBJ2-2, is DSGVTQTPKHLITATGQRVTLRCSPRSGDLSVYWYQQSLDQGLQFLIQYYNGEERAKGNILERFSAQQFPDLHSELNLSSLELGDSALYFCASSVRDRVTGELFFGEGSRLTVL.

V gene TRBV7-9 combines with J gene TRBJ2-3; possible D gene TRBD2, 5 bases. CDR3 length: 16 amino acids. Germline V gives CDR1 SEHNR, CDR2 FQNEAQ (reference sequence). The germline V and J ends were trimmed by 5 bases and 4 bases, with 19 bases remaining between them. The chain's CDR3 is CASSPVYLEVADTQYF. In DNA form, the CDR3 reads TGTGCCAGCAGCCCAGTGTATCTGGAGGTGGCAGATACGCAGTATTTT.